These T cell receptor beta chains were read from a single sample in a study of cytomegalovirus exposure and HLA in healthy donors. The table came from immunoSEQ multiplex PCR; TCRdb's copy has only in-frame clones and leaves some out. The sample has under 250,000 clones; around 80% are singletons. Sequencing was carried out using PBMCs. These receptors all stem from a man between 35 and 55 years old in good health and CMV-seropositive. Each CDR3 is given with its conserved first and last residue. The D gene is left open where the match is weak. Rows give clone size only sometimes, using once, few, many, or a class for an expanded clone.

J gene,clone size,V gene,D gene,CDR3 protein,CDR3 DNA
TRBJ2-7,-,TRBV5-1,TRBD1,CASSPGGQGAGAGSYEQYF,TGCGCCAGCAGCCCCGGGGGACAGGGGGCAGGGGCGGGATCCTACGAGCAGTACTTC
TRBJ1-5,-,TRBV5-1,-,CASSLGQVDQPQHF,TGCGCCAGCAGCTTAGGCCAGGTTGATCAGCCCCAGCATTTT
TRBJ1-2,-,TRBV27,TRBD1,CASSFRQGAGGYTF,TGTGCCAGCAGTTTCAGGCAGGGGGCGGGTGGCTACACCTTC
TRBJ2-2,-,TRBV10-1,-,CASRAGGADTGELFF,TGCGCCAGCAGGGCGGGCGGGGCCGACACCGGGGAGCTGTTTTTT
TRBJ2-1,-,TRBV7-9,TRBD1,CASSPGTGGSNEQFF,TGTGCCAGCAGCCCAGGGACAGGAGGCTCCAATGAGCAGTTCTTC
TRBJ2-5,-,TRBV11-2,-,CASSLQRVGETQYF,TGTGCCAGCAGCTTACAGCGGGTGGGAGAGACCCAGTACTTC
TRBJ2-1,-,TRBV2,TRBD1,CASRAGTGINEQFF,TGTGCCAGCAGGGCCGGGACAGGGATCAATGAGCAGTTCTTC
TRBJ2-3,-,TRBV27,TRBD1,CASSLSGTEDTQYF,TGTGCCAGCAGTTTATCCGGGACAGAAGATACGCAGTATTTT
TRBJ2-3,-,TRBV15,-,CATSSMDSRHPDTQYF,TGTGCCACCAGCAGTATGGACAGCAGACACCCAGATACGCAGTATTTT
TRBJ2-2,-,TRBV9,-,CASSVTGTTNTGELFF,TGTGCCAGCAGCGTAACCGGGACAACGAACACCGGGGAGCTGTTTTTT
TRBJ2-7,-,TRBV18,-,CASSPGPEQYF,TGTGCCAGCTCACCAGGGCCTGAGCAGTACTTC
TRBJ2-5,-,TRBV18,-,CASSPTLGETQYF,TGTGCCAGCTCACCGACCCTCGGGGAGACCCAGTACTTC
TRBJ1-1,-,TRBV6-5,-,CASSYSTGNTEAFF,TGTGCCAGCAGTTACTCCACAGGGAACACTGAAGCTTTCTTT
TRBJ1-3,-,TRBV5-1,TRBD1,CASSFGGQGPLFGNTIYF,TGCGCCAGCAGCTTCGGGGGACAGGGGCCCCTATTTGGAAACACCATATATTTT
TRBJ2-7,-,TRBV7-6,TRBD1,CASSLGQGLEQYF,TGTGCCAGCAGCTTAGGACAGGGCCTCGAGCAGTACTTC
TRBJ2-5,-,TRBV14,-,CASSQDLGYQETQYF,TGTGCCAGCAGCCAAGATCTAGGTTATCAAGAGACCCAGTACTTC
TRBJ2-2,-,TRBV29-1,TRBD2,CSVGAGVGTGELFF,TGCAGCGTTGGAGCGGGAGTGGGGACCGGGGAGCTGTTTTTT
TRBJ2-5,-,TRBV7-9,-,CASSPSETQYF,TGTGCCAGCAGCCCTTCTGAGACCCAGTACTTC
TRBJ1-1,-,TRBV27,TRBD1,CASSPLSVDRVKAFF,TGTGCCAGCAGTCCACTCTCGGTGGACAGGGTGAAGGCTTTCTTT
TRBJ2-7,-,TRBV10-3,TRBD2,CAISELGGRASEQYF,TGTGCCATCAGTGAATTAGGAGGGAGGGCCTCCGAGCAGTACTTC
TRBJ2-3,-,TRBV7-3,TRBD2,CASSRIGGGPWDTQYF,TGTGCCAGCAGCCGCATTGGGGGAGGGCCATGGGATACGCAGTATTTT
TRBJ2-2,-,TRBV29-1,-,CSVDSKGGTGELFF,TGCAGCGTTGACAGTAAGGGAGGAACCGGGGAGCTGTTTTTT
TRBJ1-3,-,TRBV6-1,TRBD1,CASSTRTGGNTIYF,TGTGCCAGCAGTACTCGGACAGGGGGAAACACCATATATTTT
TRBJ2-1,-,TRBV7-8,-,CASSLDVGDNEQFF,TGTGCCAGCAGCTTAGATGTTGGAGACAATGAGCAGTTCTTC
TRBJ2-5,-,TRBV27,TRBD2,CASSLGLEETQYF,TGTGCCAGCAGTTTAGGACTAGAAGAGACCCAGTACTTC
TRBJ1-2,-,TRBV30,-,CAWSVLGQTYYGYTF,TGTGCCTGGAGTGTACTTGGGCAGACGTACTATGGCTACACCTTC
TRBJ2-1,-,TRBV9,TRBD1,CASSPPDRGEQFF,TGTGCCAGCAGCCCTCCCGACAGGGGTGAGCAGTTCTTC
TRBJ2-5,-,TRBV7-2,TRBD1,CASSRQTGGKETQYF,TGTGCCAGCAGCCGACAGACAGGGGGGAAAGAGACCCAGTACTTC
TRBJ1-5,-,TRBV6-1,TRBD1,CASSEAQATWTGGYQPQHF,TGTGCCAGCAGTGAAGCTCAAGCCACCTGGACAGGGGGCTATCAGCCCCAGCATTTT
TRBJ1-5,-,TRBV19,TRBD1,CATAGQNNQPQHF,TGTGCCACCGCGGGACAGAACAATCAGCCCCAGCATTTT
TRBJ1-2,-,TRBV19,TRBD1,CASSAGQGAWYGYTF,TGTGCCAGTAGTGCCGGACAGGGGGCTTGGTATGGCTACACCTTC
TRBJ2-7,-,TRBV6-1,TRBD2,CASIGAGGAEQYF,TGTGCCAGCATAGGAGCGGGAGGCGCCGAGCAGTACTTC
TRBJ2-1,once,TRBV27,TRBD2,CASSSGLAGFDEQFF,TGTGCCAGCAGCTCGGGACTAGCGGGATTCGATGAGCAGTTCTTC
TRBJ2-1,-,TRBV12-5,TRBD2,CASGLRGGTYNEQFF,TGTGCTAGTGGCCTCCGGGGGGGCACCTACAATGAGCAGTTCTTC
TRBJ2-7,-,TRBV29-1,TRBD1,CSALTGGFYEQYF,TGCAGCGCCTTGACAGGGGGTTTCTACGAGCAGTACTTC
TRBJ2-2,-,TRBV15,TRBD2,CATSRSSSGRRRGGELFF,TGTGCCACCAGCAGATCTAGCAGCGGGAGGAGACGAGGCGGGGAGCTGTTTTTT
TRBJ2-7,-,TRBV7-8,-,CASSLAPPDSTSSYEQYF,TGTGCCAGCAGCTTAGCGCCCCCGGACTCAACGTCTTCCTACGAGCAGTACTTC
TRBJ2-3,-,TRBV18,-,CASSLAASTDTQYF,TGTGCCAGCTCACTAGCGGCTAGCACAGATACGCAGTATTTT
TRBJ1-2,-,TRBV9,TRBD1,CASSTPRDRGDYGYTF,TGTGCCAGCAGCACACCCCGGGACAGGGGCGACTATGGCTACACCTTC
TRBJ1-5,-,TRBV6-4,TRBD1,CATLGGLCYQPQHF,TGTGCCACCCTAGGGGGCTTATGCTATCAGCCCCAGCATTTT
TRBJ2-3,-,TRBV7-9,TRBD2,CASSTRSGVGTDTQYF,TGTGCCAGCAGCACCAGAAGCGGGGTAGGCACAGATACGCAGTATTTT
TRBJ2-5,few,TRBV9,TRBD1,CASSVEWGTEETQYF,TGTGCCAGCAGCGTAGAGTGGGGGACAGAAGAGACCCAGTACTTC
TRBJ2-5,-,TRBV4-1,TRBD2,CASSQGRTQREGETQYF,TGCGCCAGCAGCCAAGGTCGGACGCAGCGGGAGGGGGAGACCCAGTACTTC
TRBJ1-2,-,TRBV28,TRBD1,CASSLGPGQGPRNGYTF,TGTGCCAGCAGTTTAGGACCGGGACAGGGCCCTAGGAATGGCTACACCTTC
TRBJ1-1,-,TRBV6-6,-,CASSDQDRNTEAFF,TGTGCCAGCAGCGACCAGGACAGAAACACTGAAGCTTTCTTT
TRBJ1-1,-,TRBV11-2,-,CASSPDKNTEAFF,TGTGCCAGCAGCCCAGACAAGAACACTGAAGCTTTCTTT
TRBJ1-5,-,TRBV18,TRBD1,CASSTDRGHQPQHF,TGTGCCAGCTCAACGGACAGGGGACATCAGCCCCAGCATTTT